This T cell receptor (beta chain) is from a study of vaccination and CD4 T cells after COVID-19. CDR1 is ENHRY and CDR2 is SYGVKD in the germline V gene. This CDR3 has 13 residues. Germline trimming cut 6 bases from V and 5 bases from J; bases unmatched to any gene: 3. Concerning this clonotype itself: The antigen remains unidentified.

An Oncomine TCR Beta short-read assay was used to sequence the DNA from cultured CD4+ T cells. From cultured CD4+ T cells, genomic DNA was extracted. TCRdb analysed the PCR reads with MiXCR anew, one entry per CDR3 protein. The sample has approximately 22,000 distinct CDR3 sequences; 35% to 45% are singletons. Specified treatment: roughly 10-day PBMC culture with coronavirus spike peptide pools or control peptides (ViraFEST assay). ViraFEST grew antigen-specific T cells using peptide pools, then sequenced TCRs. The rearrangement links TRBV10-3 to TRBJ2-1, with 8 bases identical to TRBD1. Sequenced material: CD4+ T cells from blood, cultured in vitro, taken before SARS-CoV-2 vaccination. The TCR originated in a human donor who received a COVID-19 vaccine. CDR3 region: CAIRQGENNEQFF. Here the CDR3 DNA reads TGTGCCATCAGACAGGGGGAAAACAATGAGCAGTTCTTC.